The 27 T cell receptor beta chains below come from one sample, sequenced in a study of shared clonotypes between healthy human individuals (dated by TCRdb to 2019 to 2021). Preparation of the library involved the immunoSEQ multiplex PCR assay. As stored in TCRdb, this immuneACCESS dataset retains in-frame rearrangements with V and J assigned. A fraction of the clones does not appear; measured against another copy, unresolved V genes explain less than half of the discrepancy, and the remainder lacks a known reason. Recorded for this sample are some 2,000,000 clones; 95% of them occurred a single time. Roughly 0.13% of the sample belongs to the ten largest clones. Sample: naive CD4+ T cells sorted from blood. Taken with the paper, the label for cell subset or site translates to: CD45RA+ positively selected. These receptors came from a man aged 18-30 years in good health.

The chain uses TRBV6-5 and TRBJ2-1; TRBD2 aligns across 8 bases. From germline, CDR1 is MNHEY and CDR2 SVGAGI. The CDR3 contains 14 residues. Trimming removed 6 bases from V and 8 bases from J; junction bases left unmatched: 9. CDR3 bases: TGTGCCAGCAGCCGCGGGAGGACCTGGGATGAGCAGTTCTTC. This translates into CASSRGRTWDEQFF.

The V gene is TRBV6-6, the J gene TRBJ1-3; tentative D call: TRBD1 (6 bases). Trimming removed 9 bases at V and 0 bases at J, with 12 bases between. Germline CDR1 and CDR2: MNHNY and SVGAGI (reference sequence). CDR3 length equals 14 residues. CDR3 sequence (DNA): TGTGCCAGTGGGGGCACGGACTCTGGAAACACCATATATTTT. Protein sequence: CASGGTDSGNTIYF.

This chain joins TRBV7-9 and TRBJ2-1; 7 bases agree with TRBD2. J lost 8 bases, V lost 4 bases, and 11 bases had no gene match. The CDR3 runs 15 residues. The germline V gene encodes CDR1 SEHNR and CDR2 FQNEAQ (reference sequence). CDR3 loop: CASSSGRTLLDEQFF. In DNA form, the CDR3 reads TGTGCCAGCAGCTCCGGGAGGACCCTCCTCGATGAGCAGTTCTTC.

This chain connects TRBV15 to TRBJ1-4; D gene ambiguous. The CDR3 totals 14 residues. V was trimmed by 5 bases and J by 0 bases, leaving 7 bases between them. Germline lookup yields CDR1 LNHNV and CDR2 YYDKDF (reference sequence). This chain's CDR3 is CATSLIATNEKLFF. CDR3 nucleotide sequence: TGTGCCACCAGCCTCATTGCAACTAATGAAAAACTGTTTTTT.

The chain employs TRBV7-8 and TRBJ1-5; D is possibly TRBD1 (6 bases). V lost 2 bases, J lost 1 base, and 12 bases lay in between. Germline V CDR1 and CDR2: SGHVS, FQNEAQ. This CDR3 region has 16 residues. CDR3 DNA sequence: TGTGCCAGCAGCTTAAAGCAGGGGTTAAGCAATCAGCCCCAGCATTTT. Amino acid sequence: CASSLKQGLSNQPQHF.

This chain links TRBV30 with TRBJ1-4; D remains ambiguous. Germline V gives CDR1 GTSNPN, CDR2 SVGIG (reference sequence). This CDR3 comprises 14 residues. Trimming left V 3 bases short and J 0 bases short, with 8 bases between. CDR3 in amino acids: CAWSPEPTNEKLFF. The CDR3 nucleotides read TGTGCCTGGAGCCCTGAGCCAACTAATGAAAAACTGTTTTTT.

Remarks on this clone: This sequence may be a read error, since a much larger clone differs from it by one base. The J gene is TRBJ1-6, the V gene TRBV2; 8 bases are shared with TRBD1. Germline lookup yields CDR1 SNHLY and CDR2 FYNNEI. The CDR3 sequence is 15 residues long. The CDR3 region is CAGSPRGRGDSPLHF. In nucleotides, the CDR3 is TGTGCCGGCAGTCCCAGGGGGCGCGGGGATTCACCCCTCCACTTT. Based on the CDR3 plus reference TRBV2 and TRBJ1-6, the full variable domain is EPEVTQTPSHQVTQMGQEVILRCVPISNHLYFYWYRQILGQKVEFLVSFYNNEISEKSEIFDDQFSVERPDGSNFTLKIRSTKLEDSAMYFCAGSPRGRGDSPLHFGNGTRLTVT.

V is TRBV6-1 and J is TRBJ1-3, with D perhaps TRBD1 (6 bases). Germline V gene lookup returns CDR1 MNHNS and CDR2 SASEGT. The germline V and J ends were trimmed by 0 bases and 4 bases, with 16 bases remaining between them. The CDR3 has 17 residues. Written as DNA, the CDR3 is TGTGCCAGCAGTGAAGCGCTTAGGGGGGCAATAGGAAACACCATATATTTT. As protein: CASSEALRGAIGNTIYF.

The V and J genes are TRBV30 and TRBJ1-2; TRBD1 matches 7 bases. The CDR3 is 12 amino acids. The V segment lost 8 bases and the J segment 4 bases; nucleotides outside the gene matches: 7. The germline V gene encodes CDR1 GTSNPN and CDR2 SVGIG (reference sequence). The CDR3 nucleotides read TGTGCCGGGACAGAACACAGCTATGGCTACACCTTC. Its protein is CAGTEHSYGYTF.

In regard to this clone: Distinct nucleotide sequences in the sample also encode this CDR3. The V and J genes are TRBV29-1 and TRBJ2-3; D is unresolved. The V end lost 6 bases, the J end lost 0 bases, and 10 bases lay between the germline ends. Germline V lookup: CDR1 SQVTM, CDR2 ANQGSEA. This CDR3 has 13 residues. In DNA, the CDR3 is TGCAGCGTAGAACGGTCTAGCACAGATACGCAGTATTTT. It encodes CSVERSSTDTQYF.

In this sample, this clone turned up once. The V call is TRBV27, the J call TRBJ1-1, with D perhaps TRBD1 (6 bases). CDR3 length equals 13 residues. V lost 8 bases and J 3 bases, leaving 13 bases between the germline ends. Germline CDR1 is MNHEY and CDR2 is SMNVEV (reference sequence). CDR3 in amino acids: CASGGAGDTEAFF. Here the CDR3 DNA reads TGTGCCAGCGGGGGGGCTGGGGACACTGAAGCTTTCTTT.

In its sample, this clone was seen once. J is TRBJ2-5 and V is TRBV29-1; D gene ambiguous. From germline, CDR1 is SQVTM and CDR2 ANQGSEA. V gave up 6 bases and J gave up 1 base, with 12 bases separating them. This CDR3 spans 13 amino acids. In nucleotides, the CDR3 is TGCAGCGTAAGACACAAAATCCAAGAGACCCAGTACTTC. It is translated as CSVRHKIQETQYF.

The gene calls are TRBV29-1 and TRBJ2-3; TRBD1 aligns across 9 bases. The CDR3 sequence is 14 residues long. V shed 5 bases and J 2 bases; nucleotides not matched to a gene: 5. The V gene's germline CDR1 is SQVTM and CDR2 ANQGSEA. CDR3 in DNA: TGCAGCGTTTCGGACAGGGGCCCCACAGATACGCAGTATTTT. Encoded protein: CSVSDRGPTDTQYF.

This chain links TRBV25-1 with TRBJ2-7; 9 bases line up with TRBD1. Germline V lookup: CDR1 MGHDK, CDR2 SYGVNS. Trimming at V came to 4 bases and at J to 4 bases, leaving 8 bases not matched to a gene. The CDR3 has 15 residues. The chain's CDR3 is CASSATTGGMYEQYF. CDR3 DNA sequence: TGTGCCAGCAGTGCGACGACAGGGGGTATGTACGAGCAGTACTTC.

The gene calls are TRBV6-6 and TRBJ1-5; D uncertain. Per the germline V gene, CDR1 is MNHNY and CDR2 is SVGAGI (reference sequence). Trimming left V 8 bases short and J 3 bases short, with 11 bases between. The CDR3 consists of 13 residues. The CDR3 DNA reads TGTGCCAGCGGGTGGAGTAACAATCAGCCCCAGCATTTT. It codes for CASGWSNNQPQHF.

This clone came up once. This chain links TRBV5-6 with TRBJ2-7; 7 bases fit TRBD1. Germline CDR1 SGHDT, CDR2 YYEEEE. This CDR3 spans 16 amino acids. The trim removed 4 bases at V and 5 bases at J, leaving 15 bases unmatched. The CDR3 coding sequence is TGTGCCAGCAGCGCCCTACCAGGGGGACCCGCAAACGAGCAGTACTTC. It yields the protein CASSALPGGPANEQYF.

A word on this clone: Additional DNA sequences in this sample encode the identical CDR3. The rearrangement links TRBV9 to TRBJ2-3; D gene ambiguous. The CDR3 consists of 14 residues. Germline V gives CDR1 SGDLS, CDR2 YYNGEE. The V gene lost 0 bases and the J gene lost 0 bases, with 5 bases spanning the gap. The CDR3 bases are TGTGCCAGCAGCGTAGAAGTAAGCACAGATACGCAGTATTTT. This translates into CASSVEVSTDTQYF.

The chain uses TRBV4-1 and TRBJ2-1; TRBD1 or TRBD2 may be the D gene (6 bases each). Trimming cost V 4 bases and J 0 bases, with 13 bases left between them. In germline, CDR1 is MGHRA, CDR2 YSYEKL. The length of the CDR3 is 16 residues. CDR3 sequence (DNA): TGCGCCAGCAGCCCCCAAGGGGGGAGCTCCTACAATGAGCAGTTCTTC. Amino acids: CASSPQGGSSYNEQFF.

This chain joins TRBV19 and TRBJ1-1, with 7 bases matching TRBD1. This CDR3 spans 16 amino acids. Germline V lookup: CDR1 LNHDA, CDR2 SQIVND (reference sequence). V was clipped by 4 bases and J by 1 base; unmatched bases: 9. CDR3 DNA: TGTGCCAGTAGTACCCCCAACAGGGGATCGAACACTGAAGCTTTCTTT. Its translation is CASSTPNRGSNTEAFF.

V and J are TRBV6-6 and TRBJ1-1, with TRBD1 matching over 9 bases. The CDR3 length is 14 residues. Germline V gene sequence: CDR1 MNHNY, CDR2 SVGAGI (reference sequence). With 5 bases clipped from V and 4 bases from J, the junction kept 5 bases outside the gene matches. CDR3 DNA sequence: TGTGCCAGCAGTAACAGGGGGCGCCTCACTGAAGCTTTCTTT. Protein sequence: CASSNRGRLTEAFF.

The chain is built from TRBV5-4 and TRBJ1-4; 7 nucleotides agree with TRBD1. After removal of 6 bases from V and 2 bases from J, the junction contained 1 base not matched to a gene. Germline CDR1 and CDR2: SGHNT and YYREEE (reference sequence). The CDR3 is 13 amino acids. The CDR3 here is CASKTGTNEKLFF. The CDR3 DNA reads as TGTGCCAGCAAGACAGGGACTAATGAAAAACTGTTTTTT.

Here the CDR3 reads CASSPRLAGGPMSNEQFF. CDR3 DNA sequence: TGTGCCAGCTCACCACGACTAGCGGGAGGGCCGATGAGCAATGAGCAGTTCTTC. The chain combines TRBV18 with TRBJ2-1; 14 bases map to TRBD2. This CDR3 comprises 18 residues. Losses at the gene ends were 1 base for V and 6 bases for J; bases not matched to a gene: 8. Germline CDR1 and CDR2: KGHSH and LQKENI.

The chain combines TRBV6-1 with TRBJ1-1, with D tentatively TRBD1 (6 bases). CDR3 length: 15 residues. Germline assignment: CDR1 MNHNS and CDR2 SASEGT. V was shortened by 6 bases and J by 0 bases, with 14 bases between the two germline ends. CDR3 in DNA: TGTGCCAGCAGACCCATACAGGGCATGAACACTGAAGCTTTCTTT. Translating gives CASRPIQGMNTEAFF.

V and J are TRBV18 and TRBJ2-4; D tentatively reads TRBD1 or TRBD2 (5 bases each). The CDR3 has 13 residues. Germline V gives CDR1 KGHSH, CDR2 LQKENI. The V end lost 6 bases, the J end lost 7 bases, and 13 bases lay between the germline ends. The CDR3 sequence is CASSSAEGNIQYF. The CDR3 nucleotides are TGTGCCAGCTCCTCCGCCGAGGGGAACATTCAGTACTTC.

The J gene is TRBJ2-1, the V gene TRBV20-1; D is unresolved. Deletions cut 8 bases from V and 8 bases from J, with 13 bases between. The CDR3 has 11 amino acids. Germline CDR1 reads DFQATT; CDR2 reads SNEGSKA (reference sequence). The CDR3 nucleotides are TGCAGTACGGGTCGTGGGTATGAGCAGTTCTTC. Protein: CSTGRGYEQFF.

The V call is TRBV7-2, the J call TRBJ2-7; D is perhaps TRBD1 (5 bases). Looked up from germline, CDR1 is SGHTA and CDR2 is FQGNSA. The ends were cut back, 7 bases at V and 2 bases at J, with 18 bases in the middle. The CDR3 extends over 15 amino acids. The CDR3 reads CASTFTTVGPYEQYF. The CDR3 DNA reads as TGTGCCAGCACCTTCACTACGGTGGGGCCCTACGAGCAGTACTTC.

The rearrangement joins TRBV4-1 to TRBJ2-2; TRBD1 or TRBD2 may be the D gene (5 bases each). This CDR3 is 16 amino acids long. The germline gives CDR1 MGHRA, CDR2 YSYEKL. V dropped 1 base and J dropped 1 base, with 10 bases sitting between them. The CDR3 DNA follows: TGCGCCAGCAGCCAAGGTGGTGGGGGGAACACCGGGGAGCTGTTTTTT. It yields the protein CASSQGGGGNTGELFF.